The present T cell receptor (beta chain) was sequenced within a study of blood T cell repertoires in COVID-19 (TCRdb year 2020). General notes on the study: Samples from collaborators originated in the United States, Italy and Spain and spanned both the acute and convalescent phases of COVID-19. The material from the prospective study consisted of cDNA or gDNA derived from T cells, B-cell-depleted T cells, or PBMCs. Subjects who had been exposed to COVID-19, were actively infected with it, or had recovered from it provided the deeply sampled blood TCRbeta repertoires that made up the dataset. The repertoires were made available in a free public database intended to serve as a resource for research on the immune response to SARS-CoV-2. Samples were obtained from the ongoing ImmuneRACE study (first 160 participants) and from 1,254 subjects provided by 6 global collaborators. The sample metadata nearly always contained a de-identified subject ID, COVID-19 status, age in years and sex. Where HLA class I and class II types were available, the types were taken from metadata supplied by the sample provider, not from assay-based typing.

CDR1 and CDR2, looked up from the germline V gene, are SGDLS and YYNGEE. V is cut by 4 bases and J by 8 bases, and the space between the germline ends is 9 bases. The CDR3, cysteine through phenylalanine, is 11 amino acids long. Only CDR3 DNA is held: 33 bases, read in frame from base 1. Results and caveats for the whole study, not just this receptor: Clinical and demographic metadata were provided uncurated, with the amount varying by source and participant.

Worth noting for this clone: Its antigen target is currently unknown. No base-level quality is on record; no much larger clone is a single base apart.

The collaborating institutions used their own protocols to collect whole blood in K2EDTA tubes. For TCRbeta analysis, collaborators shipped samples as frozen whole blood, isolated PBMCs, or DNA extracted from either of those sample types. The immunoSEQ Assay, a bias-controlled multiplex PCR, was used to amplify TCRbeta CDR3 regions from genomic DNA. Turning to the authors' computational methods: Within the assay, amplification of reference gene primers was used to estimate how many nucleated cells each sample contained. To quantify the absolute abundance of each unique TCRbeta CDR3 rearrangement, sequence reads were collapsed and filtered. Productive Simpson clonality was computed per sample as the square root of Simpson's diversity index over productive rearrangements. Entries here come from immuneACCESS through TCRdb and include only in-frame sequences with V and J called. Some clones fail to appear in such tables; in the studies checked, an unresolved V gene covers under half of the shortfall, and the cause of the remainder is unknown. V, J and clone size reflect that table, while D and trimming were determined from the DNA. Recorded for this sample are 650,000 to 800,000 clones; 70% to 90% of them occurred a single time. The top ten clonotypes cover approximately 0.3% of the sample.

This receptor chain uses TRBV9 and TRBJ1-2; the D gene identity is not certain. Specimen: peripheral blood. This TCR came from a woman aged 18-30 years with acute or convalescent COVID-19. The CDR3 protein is CASSYRGGYTF. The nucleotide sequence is TGTGCCAGCAGCTACAGAGGGGGCTACACCTTC. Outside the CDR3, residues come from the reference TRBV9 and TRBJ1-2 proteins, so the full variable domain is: DSGVTQTPKHLITATGQRVTLRCSPRSGDLSVYWYQQSLDQGLQFLIQYYNGEERAKGNILERFSAQQFPDLHSELNLSSLELGDSALYFCASSYRGGYTFGSGTRLTVV.